This TCR beta chain stems from a study of siplizumab effects on memory and regulatory T cells (dated by TCRdb to about 2019). Background on the whole study: The study examined how the anti-CD2 antibody siplizumab affects alloreactive T-cell subsets in allogeneic mixed lymphocyte reactions built from human PBMCs. General findings and caveats noted by the study authors: Because sequences at frequencies below about 10^-5 were poorly captured, only a minor fraction of alloreactive clones could be mapped back to unstimulated subsets. Roughly 75-95% of proliferating CD4+ or CD8+ clones could not be assigned a naive or memory phenotype. The cumulative frequency of alloreactive sequences that could be traced back to unstimulated CD4+ memory T cells was significantly reduced by siplizumab. Unstimulated naive T cells appeared to be more diverse than memory T cells, and naive cells seemed to make a substantial contribution to the alloresponse. Whether proliferating Tregs from siplizumab cultures were suppressive was not functionally confirmed. Among mappable alloreactive CD4+ clones, an average Treg-derived fraction of 68.8% was observed with siplizumab, compared with less than 35% in control reactions.

This clone appeared a single time. What antigen it recognizes has not been identified. Nothing much larger sits one base from this clone, and base qualities are not available. For CDR1 and CDR2, the germline V gene lists SGHAT and FQNNGV. The junction shows trimming of 5 bases on V and 6 bases on J, and the gene matches do not reach 11 bases of it. The CDR3 starts with the cysteine, ends with the phenylalanine, and has 17 residues. Of the read, only the CDR3 DNA is kept; its 51 bases are in frame from base 1. The receptor library was made with the immunoSEQ multiplex PCR assay. Roughly 100,000 TCR templates per sample were assayed by the deep sequencing platform. Genomic DNA extracted from sorted T cells was used for TCRbeta CDR3 sequencing. Per the original workflow: The R programming language was used for clonal analysis of TCRbeta CDR3 data. Alloreactive CD4+ and CD8+ clones were identified by comparing unstimulated samples to CFSE-low samples taken after the reaction. Regulatory or non-regulatory origin of alloreactive CD4+ clones was assigned by matching sequences to the sorted unstimulated Treg and non-Treg repertoires. TCRdb retrieved this table from immuneACCESS and kept in-frame rearrangements only. Not all clones are present; in checked studies, unresolved V genes account for under half, and no reason is known for the remainder. Clonal size and the V and J genes are those of that table, whereas D and trimming came from the DNA. The sample includes some 110,000 clones, with about 93% observed a single time. The ten largest account for 0.32% of the sample.

Sorted unstimulated T cells, along with proliferating T cells recovered from mixed lymphocyte reactions, underwent TCRbeta CDR3 sequencing. Fresh whole blood from roughly 10 HLA-typed healthy donors was used to isolate PBMCs. This sequence was found in a human donor in good health. The sample comprised CD4+ T cells sorted from blood. Here the chain combines TRBV11-2 and TRBJ1-6; 9 central bases correspond to TRBD1. The nucleotide sequence is TGTGCCAGCAGCCGCTCCACAGGGGGCGCGGGTAATTCACCCCTCCACTTT. Its coded protein is CASSRSTGGAGNSPLHF.